This TCR beta chain was identified in a study of T cells in Graves' hyperthyroidism and ophthalmopathy. This clonotype was seen repeatedly, ten times or more. The target antigen is unknown. Ophthalmopathy patients had moderate-to-severe active disease, CAS ≥3, NOSPECS ≥4, and disease duration under 3 months. Diagnoses rested on clinical symptoms, serum thyroxine and TRAb, thyroid ultrasound and orbital computed tomography. PBMCs came from more than 9 ml fresh peripheral blood. Trimming removed 3 bases at V and 6 bases at J, with 12 bases between. CDR3 length: 14 residues. Study conclusions and caveats: Most thyroid clonotypes with frequency above 0.001 were detected in blood.

RNA transcripts yielded amplified TCR beta CDR3 regions. The HTBI primer set drove a first-round RT-PCR of the TCR CDR3. TCRdb passed the multiplex PCR reads through MiXCR, listing each CDR3 protein once. The sample has under 550,000 distinct CDR3 sequences; nearly 20% are singletons. The rearrangement links TRBV12-3 or TRBV12-4 to TRBJ1-5; D unclear. This TCR derives from a man in his forties with Graves' ophthalmopathy. Sequenced: blood. CDR3 nucleotide sequence: TGTGCCAGCAGTTTGAGGGTTCGCTCTCAGCCCCAGCATTTT. Translated, it gives CASSLRVRSQPQHF.